One T cell receptor (beta chain) is described in this entry. As processed by the authors: Counts of nucleated cells, estimated from reference gene primer amplification, were obtained. Here immunoSEQ multiplex PCR was the method, and the copy in TCRdb shows in-frame clones only, minus some. D and trimming come from the DNA, and the V and J calls and clone size come from that table. The table shows roughly 230,000 clones, with 88% occurring only once. Germline loops: CDR1 MNHEY, CDR2 SVGEGT. The CDR3 sequence is 13 residues long. The ends were cut back, 6 bases at V and 4 bases at J, with 12 bases in the middle. These data are taken from a study of blood T cell repertoires in COVID-19. Study at large: Acute and convalescent COVID-19 samples came from the United States, Italy and Spain. PBMCs, B-cell-depleted T cells, or T cells provided the cDNA or gDNA that made up the material.

The sequenced material came from peripheral blood. This receptor was obtained from a human donor in a cohort sampled during active COVID-19. The chain combines TRBV6-2 or TRBV6-3 with TRBJ1-2, with D perhaps TRBD1 (6 bases). The CDR3 DNA reads as TGTGCCAGCAGCAGACAGGTGGGCTATGGCTACACCTTC. This gives the protein CASSRQVGYGYTF.